Shown below are 15 T cell receptor beta chains from a single sample sequenced in a study of lymphopenia after photon versus proton radiotherapy (dated by TCRdb to about 2019). Library method: the immunoSEQ multiplex PCR assay. TCRdb carries this immuneACCESS record with in-frame sequences only. Its versions omit some clonotypes, under half of them owing to an unresolved V gene in the studies checked, with the rest unexplained. The sample contains 25,000 to 30,000 clones, roughly nine tenths of them found a single time. Clones ranked in the top ten supply around 0.81% of the sample. Material: peripheral blood, obtained from a patient treated with photon-based radiotherapy. These TCRs come from a woman between 50 and 59 years old with cholangiocarcinoma.

This rearrangement joins TRBV11-2 to TRBJ1-1; D possibly corresponds to TRBD1 (5 bases). The CDR3 extends over 16 amino acids. Trimming shortened V by 5 bases and J by 3 bases, and 19 bases separated the two germline ends. The germline CDR1 and CDR2 sequences are SGHAT and FQNNGV. CDR3 loop: CASSIPGPSGDTEAFF. The CDR3 DNA reads as TGTGCCAGCAGCATACCTGGTCCTTCGGGGGACACTGAAGCTTTCTTT.

V is TRBV7-2 and J is TRBJ2-3, with 8 bases fitting TRBD2. Germline V gene data show CDR1 as SGHTA and CDR2 as FQGNSA. The J segment lost 0 bases and the V segment lost 6 bases, leaving 5 bases of the junction unmatched. The CDR3 is made up of 15 amino acids. In DNA form, the CDR3 reads TGTGCCAGCAGTCAATTAGCGGGGAGCACAGATACGCAGTATTTT. It is translated as CASSQLAGSTDTQYF.

CDR3 DNA: TGTGCCAGCAGACCGGGACTCGTTAGCAATCAGCCCCAGCATTTT. Amino acid sequence: CASRPGLVSNQPQHF. The V gene is TRBV27, the J gene TRBJ1-5; a weak D match, TRBD1 (5 bases). Germline V gives CDR1 MNHEY, CDR2 SMNVEV (reference sequence). This CDR3 is 15 amino acids long. The V end was cut by 6 bases, the J end by 0 bases, with 12 bases between.

J is TRBJ2-7 and V is TRBV7-2; 11 nucleotides match TRBD2. V shed 6 bases and J 1 base; nucleotides not matched to a gene: 2. Looked up from germline, CDR1 is SGHTA and CDR2 is FQGNSA. The CDR3 totals 14 residues. The CDR3 DNA reads TGTGCCAGCAGTAGGACTAGCGGGTCCTACGAGCAGTACTTC. It encodes CASSRTSGSYEQYF.

The count of this clone is one. CDR3 nucleotides: TGTGCCAGCAGCTCGATGACAGGGTTCTACGAGCAGTACTTC. Residues: CASSSMTGFYEQYF. The chain uses TRBV7-2 and TRBJ2-5; 7 bases are shared with TRBD1. The end of the DNA is better explained by TRBJ2-7, so the J call may be wrong. CDR3 length: 14 amino acids. Germline V gives CDR1 SGHTA, CDR2 FQGNSA.

This chain uses TRBV6-5 with TRBJ2-7, with D possibly matching TRBD2 (5 bases). The ends were cut back, 4 bases at V and 2 bases at J, with 15 bases in the middle. This CDR3 spans 15 amino acids. CDR1 and CDR2 from the germline V gene are MNHEY and SVGAGI. The CDR3 protein is CASSSLGLLTYEQYF. CDR3 bases: TGTGCCAGCAGTTCTCTAGGACTCCTTACCTACGAGCAGTACTTC.

This chain joins TRBV10-3 and TRBJ1-1; maybe TRBD1 (6 bases). This CDR3 region has 14 residues. With 10 bases removed from V and 1 base from J, the gap between germline ends came to 16 bases. Germline V CDR1 and CDR2: ENHRY, SYGVKD. CDR3 DNA: TGTGCCAGTGGTGCGGACAGAAAGAACACTGAAGCTTTCTTT. Translation: CASGADRKNTEAFF.

The chain joins TRBV2 to TRBJ1-1; 10 bases map to TRBD1. Losses at the gene ends were 6 bases for V and 3 bases for J; bases not matched to a gene: 7. In germline, CDR1 is SNHLY, CDR2 FYNNEI. The CDR3 runs to 15 residues. The DNA for the CDR3 is TGTGCCAGCAGGGGAATGGGACAGGGGTACACTGAAGCTTTCTTT. Its translation: CASRGMGQGYTEAFF.

The chain recombines TRBV11-2 with TRBJ1-2; weak D call: TRBD1 (5 bases). Germline V gives CDR1 SGHAT, CDR2 FQNNGV. V was pared by 2 bases and J by 5 bases, with 15 bases between. This CDR3 is 15 amino acids long. CDR3 protein: CASSLRAGWRYGYTF. For the CDR3, the DNA is TGTGCCAGCAGCTTACGAGCAGGGTGGAGGTATGGCTACACCTTC.

This chain links TRBV4-3 with TRBJ1-3; no firm D call. CDR1 is LGHNA and CDR2 is YSLEER in the germline V gene. This CDR3 contains 16 residues. The V end was cut by 0 bases, the J end by 2 bases, with 11 bases between. The DNA for the CDR3 is TGCGCCAGCAGCCAAGATCTCCGGACTCCTGGAAACACCATATATTTT. It yields the protein CASSQDLRTPGNTIYF.

V gene TRBV10-3 combines with J gene TRBJ2-1; 8 bases line up with TRBD2. The CDR3 contains 16 residues. CDR1 and CDR2 (germline): ENHRY, SYGVKD. V dropped 7 bases and J dropped 5; count of bases not matched to a gene: 13. The CDR3 sequence is CAIKAFGGGTNNEQFF. The CDR3 nucleotides are TGTGCCATCAAGGCCTTCGGCGGGGGGACAAACAATGAGCAGTTCTTC.

The rearrangement uses TRBV18 and TRBJ1-4; 9 nucleotides align to TRBD1. Germline CDR1 is KGHSH and CDR2 is LQKENI. V dropped 8 bases and J dropped 7; count of bases not matched to a gene: 8. The CDR3 totals 14 residues. The CDR3 DNA sequence: TGTGCCAGCCGACGGACAGGGGATGGTGAAAAACTGTTTTTT. As protein: CASRRTGDGEKLFF.

The chain employs TRBV7-9 and TRBJ1-6; no reliable D call. The CDR3 loop spans 16 amino acids. V dropped 5 bases and J dropped 0 bases, with 11 bases sitting between them. Germline V gives CDR1 SEHNR, CDR2 FQNEAQ (reference sequence). CDR3: CASSPSKGSYNSPLHF. CDR3 DNA: TGTGCCAGCAGCCCTTCCAAGGGCTCCTATAATTCACCCCTCCACTTT.

This chain links TRBV10-1 with TRBJ1-3; D is undetermined. V was shortened by 6 bases and J by 4 bases, with 19 bases between the two germline ends. The CDR3 is 16 residues long. The germline gives CDR1 WNHNN, CDR2 SYGVQD (reference sequence). The CDR3 sequence is CASSPAASRTGNTIYF. CDR3 sequence (DNA): TGCGCCAGCAGCCCCGCCGCCTCGCGAACGGGAAACACCATATATTTT.

This chain links TRBV30 with TRBJ2-7, with 12 nucleotides matching TRBD1. This CDR3 is 14 amino acids long. V dropped 5 bases and J dropped 6; count of bases not matched to a gene: 8. Germline V gene data show CDR1 as GTSNPN and CDR2 as SVGIG (reference sequence). CDR3: CAWLAGTGGVEQYF. The CDR3 coding sequence is TGTGCCTGGCTGGCCGGGACAGGGGGCGTCGAGCAGTACTTC.